The 26 T cell receptor beta chains in this list originate from one sample, sequenced in a study of cytomegalovirus exposure and HLA in healthy donors. The PCR contained 60 Vbeta and 13 Jbeta primers. The assay was immunoSEQ multiplex PCR, and TCRdb's table has in-frame clones only and misses some. The top ten clones hold about 6.8% of a sample with about 160,000 clones, roughly 84% of them seen once. Input material: PBMCs. The source of these receptors is a man aged 45-60 years in good health and CMV-seropositive.

The sample holds one count of this clone. The chain couples TRBV9 to TRBJ2-1; 13 bases match TRBD2. The CDR3 has 19 amino acids. CDR1 and CDR2 from the germline V gene are SGDLS and YYNGEE. Unmatched junction bases numbered 9, after V lost 0 bases and J lost 3 bases. The CDR3 nucleotides are TGTGCCAGCAGCGTAGGGACTAGCGGGAGAGTCGCTTACTACAATGAGCAGTTCTTC. It is translated as CASSVGTSGRVAYYNEQFF.

V gene TRBV18 combines with J gene TRBJ1-1; D is perhaps TRBD1 (5 bases). Germline values: CDR1 KGHSH, CDR2 LQKENI. With 1 base removed from V and 8 bases from J, the gap between germline ends came to 8 bases. The length of the CDR3 is 12 residues. The CDR3 nucleotides are TGTGCCAGCTCACCACTAGGGGCAGAAGCTTTCTTT. Translation: CASSPLGAEAFF.

The rearrangement joins TRBV27 to TRBJ1-2; a weak D match, TRBD1 (5 bases). Germline V gives CDR1 MNHEY, CDR2 SMNVEV (reference sequence). The CDR3 is 13 residues long. V lost 10 bases to trimming and J lost 6 bases, with 18 bases between them. CDR3 DNA: TGTGCCACCATGGGACTCTGGGACCATGGCTACACCTTC. Protein: CATMGLWDHGYTF.

The chain links TRBV4-2 to TRBJ1-2; the D is unclear. The CDR3 has 15 residues. The germline V and J ends were trimmed by 0 bases and 8 bases, with 16 bases remaining between them. Germline loops: CDR1 LGHNA, CDR2 YNFKEQ. The CDR3 reads CASSQDSPDERGYTF. In DNA, the CDR3 is TGTGCCAGCAGCCAAGATTCACCAGACGAGCGGGGCTACACCTTC.

V usage is TRBV7-3 and J usage is TRBJ2-1; 13 bases fit TRBD2. The CDR3 loop spans 15 amino acids. Germline V gene data show CDR1 as SGHTA and CDR2 as FQGTGA. The J segment lost 5 bases and the V segment lost 4 bases, leaving 2 bases of the junction unmatched. The CDR3 bases are TGTGCCAGCAGCTCGGGACTAGCGGGAAACAATGAGCAGTTCTTC. Its protein product is CASSSGLAGNNEQFF.

A single count supports this clone. V is TRBV11-2 and J is TRBJ1-1; 7 bases line up with TRBD1. The CDR3 runs 17 residues. In germline, CDR1 is SGHAT, CDR2 FQNNGV. The ends lost 3 bases at V and 0 bases at J; junction bases unmatched: 10. The DNA of the CDR3 is TGTGCCAGCAGCTTGGAGGGGGCGGTGCCCGTGAACACTGAAGCTTTCTTT. Its translation is CASSLEGAVPVNTEAFF.

The genes are TRBV6-5 and TRBJ2-2; TRBD2 aligns across 7 bases. Germline trimming cut 8 bases from V and 0 bases from J; bases unmatched to any gene: 9. The CDR3 contains 16 residues. Germline-derived CDR1 and CDR2 are MNHEY and SVGAGI. CDR3 sequence: CASRLTGGSNTGELFF. The CDR3 DNA reads as TGTGCCAGCCGTTTGACGGGAGGTTCGAACACCGGGGAGCTGTTTTTT.

This sequence joins TRBV5-5 and TRBJ2-5; 9 positions match TRBD2. The CDR3 sequence is 16 residues long. V lost 4 bases and J lost 3; bases outside the gene matches: 10. Germline values: CDR1 SGHKS, CDR2 YYEKEE (reference sequence). CDR3 nucleotides: TGTGCCAGCAGCCCAGTAGTGACTAGCGGAAAAGAGACCCAGTACTTC. Its protein product is CASSPVVTSGKETQYF.

This chain connects TRBV5-1 to TRBJ2-2; perhaps TRBD1 as D (6 bases). Looked up from germline, CDR1 is SGHRS and CDR2 is YFSETQ. The CDR3 sequence is 17 residues long. V was shortened by 1 base and J by 0 bases, with 13 bases between the two germline ends. CDR3 loop: CASSLNLGAPNTGELFF. DNA of the CDR3: TGCGCCAGCAGCTTGAATTTGGGGGCGCCGAACACCGGGGAGCTGTTTTTT.

The rearrangement links TRBV30 to TRBJ1-5; D gene ambiguous. CDR1 GTSNPN and CDR2 SVGIG come from the germline V gene (reference sequence). V was shortened by 2 bases and J by 9 bases, with 17 bases between the two germline ends. The CDR3 covers 14 residues. This CDR3 reads CAWSTSDIVRPQHF. In DNA, the CDR3 is TGTGCCTGGAGTACCTCAGACATCGTAAGGCCCCAGCATTTT.

V gene TRBV2 combines with J gene TRBJ1-1; D might be TRBD1 (6 bases). Trimming took off 7 bases at V and 3 bases at J, with 24 bases between the two ends. The length of the CDR3 is 17 residues. Germline CDR1 reads SNHLY; CDR2 reads FYNNEI. CDR3 sequence: CASIREQGTNFHTEAFF. The CDR3 DNA reads as TGTGCCAGCATAAGAGAACAGGGAACAAACTTTCACACTGAAGCTTTCTTT.

The chain is built from TRBV9 and TRBJ2-2; 8 nucleotides agree with TRBD2. Trimming cost V 6 bases and J 1 base; bases outside gene matches: 2. This CDR3 spans 14 amino acids. Per the germline V gene, CDR1 is SGDLS and CDR2 is YYNGEE. The CDR3 sequence: CASTAGGNTGELFF. In nucleotides, the CDR3 is TGTGCCAGCACGGCGGGAGGGAACACCGGGGAGCTGTTTTTT.

This chain uses TRBV29-1 with TRBJ1-3; weak D call: TRBD1 (5 bases). The germline V gene encodes CDR1 SQVTM and CDR2 ANQGSEA. The ends were cut back, 7 bases at V and 2 bases at J, with 15 bases in the middle. The CDR3 runs to 14 residues. The CDR3 DNA reads as TGCAGCGCCTCGGGAGGCAGGGCTGGAAACACCATATATTTT. It encodes CSASGGRAGNTIYF.

The rearrangement links TRBV6-6 to TRBJ1-4, with D hard to call. This CDR3 spans 15 amino acids. Germline V gives CDR1 MNHNY, CDR2 SVGAGI (reference sequence). V lost 2 bases to trimming and J lost 8 bases, with 15 bases between them. The CDR3 sequence is CASSYAWSGQEKLFF. The CDR3 DNA reads as TGTGCCAGCAGTTACGCGTGGTCAGGTCAGGAAAAACTGTTTTTT.

The chain links TRBV27 to TRBJ2-5, with 11 bases aligning to TRBD2. The CDR3 has 15 residues. Trimming cost V 3 bases and J 4 bases; bases outside gene matches: 4. Germline CDR1 and CDR2: MNHEY and SMNVEV (reference sequence). Written as DNA, the CDR3 is TGTGCCAGCAGTTTCCTAGCGGGAGGAGGAGAGACCCAGTACTTC. Protein sequence: CASSFLAGGGETQYF.

The J gene is TRBJ1-1, the V gene TRBV4-1; D possibly corresponds to TRBD1 (5 bases). There are 14 residues in the CDR3. V shed 2 bases and J shed 1 base, with 8 bases lying between them. Germline CDR1 is MGHRA and CDR2 is YSYEKL. CDR3 region: CASSQPDRNTEAFF. The CDR3 DNA reads TGCGCCAGCAGCCAACCAGACAGGAACACTGAAGCTTTCTTT.

This clone was detected once. The rearrangement joins TRBV4-1 to TRBJ1-3; 7 nucleotides agree with TRBD1. V gave up 3 bases and J gave up 2 bases; unmatched junction bases: 10. CDR1 and CDR2 from the germline V gene are MGHRA and YSYEKL. CDR3 length equals 17 residues. CDR3 amino acids: CASSQVQGRLAGNTIYF. CDR3 nucleotide sequence: TGCGCCAGCAGCCAGGTACAGGGGAGACTTGCTGGAAACACCATATATTTT.

There are a few counts of this clone. The rearrangement uses TRBV7-9 and TRBJ2-1; 11 bases agree with TRBD1. V dropped 5 bases and J dropped 8; count of bases not matched to a gene: 11. This CDR3 has 16 residues. Germline CDR1 reads SEHNR; CDR2 reads FQNEAQ (reference sequence). CDR3 coding DNA: TGTGCCAGCAGCCCAGCCGGGGGACAGGGGGGTCATGAGCAGTTCTTC. It codes for CASSPAGGQGGHEQFF.

The V call is TRBV19, the J call TRBJ2-1; TRBD2 is a possible D gene (6 bases). This CDR3 has 16 residues. Germline V lookup: CDR1 LNHDA, CDR2 SQIVND (reference sequence). Trimming stripped 4 bases from V and 0 bases from J, with 13 bases between. CDR3 coding DNA: TGTGCCAGTAGTACAATAGCGGTTCCCTCCTACAATGAGCAGTTCTTC. Encoded protein: CASSTIAVPSYNEQFF.

The chain joins TRBV6-5 to TRBJ1-1, with D unresolved. CDR3 length: 12 amino acids. Deletions cut 4 bases from V and 5 bases from J, with 8 bases between. Germline values: CDR1 MNHEY, CDR2 SVGAGI. The CDR3 spells CASSFPGTEAFF. Here the CDR3 DNA reads TGTGCCAGCAGTTTCCCGGGTACTGAAGCTTTCTTT.

This rearrangement joins TRBV6-1 to TRBJ2-7, with 11 bases identical to TRBD2. Trimming took 5 bases from V and 8 from J; bases not matched to a gene: 2. The CDR3 contains 12 residues. Germline-derived CDR1 and CDR2 are MNHNS and SASEGT. The CDR3 region has the DNA TGTGCCAGCAGTATAGCGGGAGGGCAGCAGTACGTC. Its protein is CASSIAGGQQYV.

The rearrangement links TRBV6-6 to TRBJ2-3, with TRBD2 matching over 10 bases. Germline CDR1 is MNHNY and CDR2 is SVGAGI (reference sequence). V lost 4 bases to trimming and J lost 2 bases; unmatched junction nucleotides: 6. CDR3 size: 16 residues. The DNA of the CDR3 is TGTGCCAGCAGTTTTACTAGCGGGATGTCCACAGATACGCAGTATTTT. It codes for CASSFTSGMSTDTQYF.

The chain links TRBV15 to TRBJ2-1; 9 positions match TRBD2. This CDR3 is 14 amino acids long. CDR1 LNHNV and CDR2 YYDKDF come from the germline V gene (reference sequence). With V trimmed by 0 bases and J by 6 bases, 0 bases remained unmatched. In DNA form, the CDR3 reads TGTGCCACCAGCAGAGAACTAGCGGGCAATGAGCAGTTCTTC. Residues: CATSRELAGNEQFF.

The chain is built from TRBV5-5 and TRBJ2-7; TRBD1 aligns across 10 bases. The CDR3 runs 15 residues. V lost 4 bases and J lost 2; bases outside the gene matches: 6. In germline, CDR1 is SGHKS, CDR2 YYEKEE (reference sequence). DNA for the CDR3: TGTGCCAGCAGCCGGGGACAGGGGATTGCCTACGAGCAGTACTTC. It yields the protein CASSRGQGIAYEQYF.

The V call is TRBV2, the J call TRBJ1-4; 9 bases fit TRBD1. The V segment lost 6 bases and the J segment 5 bases; nucleotides outside the gene matches: 7. CDR1 and CDR2 (germline): SNHLY, FYNNEI. CDR3 length: 15 residues. CDR3 amino acids: CASRYSGTGNEKLFF. In DNA form, the CDR3 reads TGTGCCAGCAGATACTCCGGGACAGGGAATGAAAAACTGTTTTTT.

The V and J genes are TRBV19 and TRBJ1-5, with 10 bases that match TRBD1. The V gene's germline CDR1 is LNHDA and CDR2 SQIVND (reference sequence). The CDR3 has 15 residues. Losses at the gene ends were 6 bases for V and 3 bases for J; bases not matched to a gene: 5. For the CDR3, the DNA is TGTGCCAGTAGGGGGGACAGGGGTTCCAATCAGCCCCAGCATTTT. Translating gives CASRGDRGSNQPQHF.